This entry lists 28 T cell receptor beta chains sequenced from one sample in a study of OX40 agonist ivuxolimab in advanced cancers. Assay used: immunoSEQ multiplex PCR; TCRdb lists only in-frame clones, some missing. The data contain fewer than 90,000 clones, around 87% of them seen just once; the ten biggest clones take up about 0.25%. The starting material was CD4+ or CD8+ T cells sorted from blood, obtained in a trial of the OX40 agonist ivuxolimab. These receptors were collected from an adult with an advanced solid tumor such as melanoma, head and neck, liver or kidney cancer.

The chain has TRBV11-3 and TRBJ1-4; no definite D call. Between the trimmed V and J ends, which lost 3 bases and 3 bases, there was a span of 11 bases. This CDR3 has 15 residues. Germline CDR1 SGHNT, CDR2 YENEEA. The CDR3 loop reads CASSLRGSSNEKLFF. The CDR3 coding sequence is TGTGCCAGCAGCTTGCGGGGATCGTCTAATGAAAAACTGTTTTTT. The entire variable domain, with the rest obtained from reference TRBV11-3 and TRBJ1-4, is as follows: EAGVVQSPRYKIIEKKQPVAFWCNPISGHNTLYWYLQNLGQGPELLIRYENEEAVDDSQLPKDRFSAERLKGVDSTLKIQPAELGDSAVYLCASSLRGSSNEKLFFGSGTQLSVL.

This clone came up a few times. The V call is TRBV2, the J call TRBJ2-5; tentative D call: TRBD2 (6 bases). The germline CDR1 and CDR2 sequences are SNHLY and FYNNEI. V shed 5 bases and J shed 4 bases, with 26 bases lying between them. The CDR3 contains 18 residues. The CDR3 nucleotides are TGTGCCAGCAGTAACCCCCAAGACATTGGAGGGAGCGGAGAGACCCAGTACTTC. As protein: CASSNPQDIGGSGETQYF.

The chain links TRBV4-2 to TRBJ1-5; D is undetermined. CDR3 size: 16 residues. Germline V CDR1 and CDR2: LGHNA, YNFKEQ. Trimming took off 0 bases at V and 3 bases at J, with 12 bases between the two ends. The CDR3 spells CASSQEVGQSNQPQHF. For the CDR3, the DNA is TGTGCCAGCAGCCAAGAAGTCGGGCAGTCCAATCAGCCCCAGCATTTT.

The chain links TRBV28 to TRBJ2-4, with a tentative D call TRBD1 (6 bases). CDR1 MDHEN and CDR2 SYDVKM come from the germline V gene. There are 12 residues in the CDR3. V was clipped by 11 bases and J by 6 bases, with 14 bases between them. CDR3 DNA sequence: TGTGCCTCATTGGGACAAACAAACATTCAGTACTTC. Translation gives CASLGQTNIQYF.

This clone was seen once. CDR3 DNA sequence: TGTGCCAGCTGTGACAGTGGCGATGACTACACCTTC. Its translation: CASCDSGDDYTF. The chain combines TRBV19 with TRBJ1-2; D might be TRBD1 (5 bases). The germline V gene has CDR1 LNHDA and CDR2 SQIVND (reference sequence). V lost 9 bases, J lost 10 bases, and 18 bases lay in between. The CDR3 is 12 amino acids.

CDR3 in amino acids: CASSFQGPYEQYF. The CDR3 DNA reads as TGTGCCAGCAGTTTTCAAGGTCCCTACGAGCAGTACTTC. V and J are TRBV28 and TRBJ2-7; D uncertain. Germline values: CDR1 MDHEN, CDR2 SYDVKM. CDR3 size: 13 residues. Trimming shortened V by 3 bases and J by 2 bases, and 8 bases separated the two germline ends.

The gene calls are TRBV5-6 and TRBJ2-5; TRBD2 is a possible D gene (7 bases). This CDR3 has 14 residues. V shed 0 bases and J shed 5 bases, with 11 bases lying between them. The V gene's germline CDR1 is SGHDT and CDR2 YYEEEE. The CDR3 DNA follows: TGTGCCAGCAGCTTGGGGGGGGGCCGGGAGACCCAGTACTTC. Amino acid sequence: CASSLGGGRETQYF.

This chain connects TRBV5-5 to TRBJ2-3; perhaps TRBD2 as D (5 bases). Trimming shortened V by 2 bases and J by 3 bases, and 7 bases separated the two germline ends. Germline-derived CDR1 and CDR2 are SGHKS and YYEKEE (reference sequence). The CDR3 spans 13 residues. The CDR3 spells CASSLWTTDTQYF. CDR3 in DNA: TGTGCCAGCAGCTTATGGACTACAGATACGCAGTATTTT.

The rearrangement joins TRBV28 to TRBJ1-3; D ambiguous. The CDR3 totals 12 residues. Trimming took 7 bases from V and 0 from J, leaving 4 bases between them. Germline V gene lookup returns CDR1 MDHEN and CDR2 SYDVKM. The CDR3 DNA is TGTGCCAGCATTACCTCTGGAAACACCATATATTTT. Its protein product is CASITSGNTIYF.

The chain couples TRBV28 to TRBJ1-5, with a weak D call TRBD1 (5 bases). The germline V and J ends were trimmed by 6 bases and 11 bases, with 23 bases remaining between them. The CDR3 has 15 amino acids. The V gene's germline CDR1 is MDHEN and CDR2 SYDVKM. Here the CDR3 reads CASSPTGTGISAQHF. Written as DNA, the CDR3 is TGTGCCAGCAGCCCCACTGGGACTGGGATCTCGGCCCAGCATTTT.

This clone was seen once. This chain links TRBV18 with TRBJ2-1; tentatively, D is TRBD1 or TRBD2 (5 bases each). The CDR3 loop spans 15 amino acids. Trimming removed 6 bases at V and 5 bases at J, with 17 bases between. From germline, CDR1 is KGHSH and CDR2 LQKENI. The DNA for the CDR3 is TGTGCCAGCTCGGTTGGGACGGGCGGAGACAATGAGCAGTTCTTC. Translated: CASSVGTGGDNEQFF.

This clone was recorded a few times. CDR3 DNA sequence: TGTGCCAGCAGTCCGTACATTGTGGGCAATCAGCCCCAGCATTTT. It specifies CASSPYIVGNQPQHF. V is TRBV6-5 and J is TRBJ1-5; no clear D. The CDR3 length is 15 residues. Trimming stripped 5 bases from V and 2 bases from J, with 13 bases between. In germline, CDR1 is MNHEY, CDR2 SVGAGI.

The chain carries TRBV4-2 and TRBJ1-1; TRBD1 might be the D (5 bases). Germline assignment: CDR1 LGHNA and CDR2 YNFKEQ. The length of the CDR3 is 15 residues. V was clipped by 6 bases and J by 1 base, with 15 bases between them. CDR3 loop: CASSPTTGQNTEAFF. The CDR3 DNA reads TGTGCCAGCAGTCCGACTACAGGTCAGAACACTGAAGCTTTCTTT.

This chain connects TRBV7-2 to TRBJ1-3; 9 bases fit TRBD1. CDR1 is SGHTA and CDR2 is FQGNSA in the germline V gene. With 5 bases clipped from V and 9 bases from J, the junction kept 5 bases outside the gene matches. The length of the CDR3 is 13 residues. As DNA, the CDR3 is TGTGCCAGCAGCAGGACAGGGGACGGCACCATATATTTT. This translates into CASSRTGDGTIYF.

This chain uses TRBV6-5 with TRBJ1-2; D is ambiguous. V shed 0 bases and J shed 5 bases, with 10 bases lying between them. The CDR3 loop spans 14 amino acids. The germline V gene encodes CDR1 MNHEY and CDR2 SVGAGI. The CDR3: CASSYSPGLYGYTF. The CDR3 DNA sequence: TGTGCCAGCAGTTACTCCCCGGGGTTGTATGGCTACACCTTC.

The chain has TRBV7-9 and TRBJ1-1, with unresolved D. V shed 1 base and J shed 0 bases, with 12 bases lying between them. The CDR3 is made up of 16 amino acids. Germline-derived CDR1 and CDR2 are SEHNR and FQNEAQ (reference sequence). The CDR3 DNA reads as TGTGCCAGCAGCTTAGAGCGTTGGGCCATGAACACTGAAGCTTTCTTT. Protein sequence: CASSLERWAMNTEAFF.

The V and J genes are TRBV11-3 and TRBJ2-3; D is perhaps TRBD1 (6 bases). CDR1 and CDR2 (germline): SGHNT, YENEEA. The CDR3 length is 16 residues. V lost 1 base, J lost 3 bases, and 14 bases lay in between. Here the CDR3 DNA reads TGTGCCAGCAGCTTAGGTAACAGGGTAGAAACAGATACGCAGTATTTT. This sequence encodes CASSLGNRVETDTQYF.

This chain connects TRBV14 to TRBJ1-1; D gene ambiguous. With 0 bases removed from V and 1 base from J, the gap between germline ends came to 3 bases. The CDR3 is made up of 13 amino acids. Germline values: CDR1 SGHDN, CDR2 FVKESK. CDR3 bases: TGTGCCAGCAGCCAAGACCGGAACACTGAAGCTTTCTTT. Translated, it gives CASSQDRNTEAFF.

CDR3 in amino acids: CSVGGLAGAPSTDTQYF. CDR3 sequence (DNA): TGCAGCGTTGGCGGACTAGCGGGAGCCCCTAGCACAGATACGCAGTATTTT. The gene calls are TRBV29-1 and TRBJ2-3; 13 bases map to TRBD2. Unmatched junction bases numbered 7, after V lost 4 bases and J lost 0 bases. The length of the CDR3 is 17 residues. Germline values: CDR1 SQVTM, CDR2 ANQGSEA.

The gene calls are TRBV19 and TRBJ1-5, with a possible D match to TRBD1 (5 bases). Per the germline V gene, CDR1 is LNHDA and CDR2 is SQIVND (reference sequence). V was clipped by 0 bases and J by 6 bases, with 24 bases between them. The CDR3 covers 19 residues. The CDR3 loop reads CASSIDRLPSGTSSQPQHF. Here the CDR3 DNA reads TGTGCCAGTAGTATAGATCGTTTACCTTCAGGGACGAGTAGTCAGCCCCAGCATTTT.

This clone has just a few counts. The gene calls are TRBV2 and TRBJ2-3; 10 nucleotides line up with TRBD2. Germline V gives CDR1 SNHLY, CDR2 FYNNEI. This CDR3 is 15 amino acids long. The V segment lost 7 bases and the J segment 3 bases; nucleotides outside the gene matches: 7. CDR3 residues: CASTPSSGRTDTQYF. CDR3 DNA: TGTGCCAGCACCCCCTCTAGCGGGAGAACAGATACGCAGTATTTT.

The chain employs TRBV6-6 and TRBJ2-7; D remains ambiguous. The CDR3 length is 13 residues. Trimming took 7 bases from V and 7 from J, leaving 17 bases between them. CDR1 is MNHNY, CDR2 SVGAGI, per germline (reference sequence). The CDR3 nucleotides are TGTGCCAGCAATCCAGAAGGAGTGGGTGAGCAGTACTTC. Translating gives CASNPEGVGEQYF.

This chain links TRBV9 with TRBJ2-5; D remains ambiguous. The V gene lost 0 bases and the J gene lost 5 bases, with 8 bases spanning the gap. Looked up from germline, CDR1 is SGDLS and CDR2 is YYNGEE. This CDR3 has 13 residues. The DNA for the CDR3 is TGTGCCAGCAGCGTAGGGGGTTCGGAGACCCAGTACTTC. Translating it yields CASSVGGSETQYF. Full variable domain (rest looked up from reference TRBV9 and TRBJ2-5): DSGVTQTPKHLITATGQRVTLRCSPRSGDLSVYWYQQSLDQGLQFLIQYYNGEERAKGNILERFSAQQFPDLHSELNLSSLELGDSALYFCASSVGGSETQYFGPGTRLLVL.

Here the CDR3 DNA reads TGTGCCAGCAGCTCACTGGGTTACTACAATGAGCAGTTCTTC. It specifies CASSSLGYYNEQFF. The chain has TRBV5-5 and TRBJ2-1; D gene ambiguous. The V gene's germline CDR1 is SGHKS and CDR2 YYEKEE (reference sequence). There are 14 residues in the CDR3. Trimming shortened V by 3 bases and J by 3 bases, and 10 bases separated the two germline ends. Full variable domain (remainder filled in from reference TRBV5-5 and TRBJ2-1): DAGVTQSPTHLIKTRGQQVTLRCSPISGHKSVSWYQQVLGQGPQFIFQYYEKEERGRGNFPDRFSARQFPNYSSELNVNALLLGDSALYLCASSSLGYYNEQFFGPGTRLTVL.

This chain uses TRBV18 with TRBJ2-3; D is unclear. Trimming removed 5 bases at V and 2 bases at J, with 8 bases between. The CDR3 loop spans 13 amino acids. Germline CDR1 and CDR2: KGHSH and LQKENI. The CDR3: CASSSSYTDTQYF. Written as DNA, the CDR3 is TGTGCCAGCTCATCCTCCTACACAGATACGCAGTATTTT.

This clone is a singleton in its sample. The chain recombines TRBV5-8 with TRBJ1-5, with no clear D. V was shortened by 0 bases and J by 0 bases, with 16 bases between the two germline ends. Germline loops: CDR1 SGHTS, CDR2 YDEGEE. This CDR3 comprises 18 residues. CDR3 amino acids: CASSLGSFGGYSNQPQHF. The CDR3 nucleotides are TGTGCCAGCAGCTTGGGATCCTTCGGTGGATATAGCAATCAGCCCCAGCATTTT.

The CDR3 reads CASSQAYLGVGTGELFF. As DNA, the CDR3 is TGTGCCAGCAGCCAAGCATATTTAGGGGTGGGCACCGGGGAGCTGTTTTTT. This sequence joins TRBV4-2 and TRBJ2-2; D is possibly TRBD1 (5 bases). CDR3 length equals 17 residues. Germline V CDR1 and CDR2: LGHNA, YNFKEQ. The germline V and J ends were trimmed by 1 base and 4 bases, with 16 bases remaining between them.

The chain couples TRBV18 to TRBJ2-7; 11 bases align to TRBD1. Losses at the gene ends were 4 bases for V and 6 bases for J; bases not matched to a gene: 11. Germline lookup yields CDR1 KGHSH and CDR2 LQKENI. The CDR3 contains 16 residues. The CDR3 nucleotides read TGTGCCAGCTCACAAGCGGGACAGGGGGTGAGGGCCGAGCAGTACTTC. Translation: CASSQAGQGVRAEQYF. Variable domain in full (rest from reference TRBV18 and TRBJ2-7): NAGVMQNPRHLVRRRGQEARLRCSPMKGHSHVYWYRQLPEEGLKFMVYLQKENIIDESGMPKERFSAEFPKEGPSILRIQQVVRGDSAAYFCASSQAGQGVRAEQYFGPGTRLTVT.